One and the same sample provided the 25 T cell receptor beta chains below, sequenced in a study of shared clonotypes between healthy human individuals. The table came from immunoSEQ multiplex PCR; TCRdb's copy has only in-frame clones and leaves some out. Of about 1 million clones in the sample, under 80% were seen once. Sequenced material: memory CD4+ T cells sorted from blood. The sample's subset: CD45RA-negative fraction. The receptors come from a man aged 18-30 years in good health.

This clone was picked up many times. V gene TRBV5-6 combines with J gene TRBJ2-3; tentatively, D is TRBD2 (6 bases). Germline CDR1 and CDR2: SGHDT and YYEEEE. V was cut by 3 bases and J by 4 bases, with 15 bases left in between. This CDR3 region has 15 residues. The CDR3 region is CASSSGTSKSDTQYF. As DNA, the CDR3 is TGTGCCAGCAGCTCCGGGACTTCTAAGTCAGATACGCAGTATTTT.

The CDR3 reads CASSPGGGGPQETQYF. CDR3 bases: TGCGCCAGCAGCCCAGGGGGCGGGGGGCCCCAAGAGACCCAGTACTTC. This chain connects TRBV5-1 to TRBJ2-5; D possibly matches TRBD1 or TRBD2 (8 bases each). This CDR3 contains 16 residues. V lost 4 bases and J 1 base, leaving 17 bases between the germline ends. Germline CDR1 SGHRS, CDR2 YFSETQ.

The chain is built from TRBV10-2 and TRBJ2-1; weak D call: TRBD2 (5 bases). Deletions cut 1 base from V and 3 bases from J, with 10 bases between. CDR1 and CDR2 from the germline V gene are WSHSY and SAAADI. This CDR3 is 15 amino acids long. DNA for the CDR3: TGCGCCAGCAGTGAGTATTATCGGGGCTACAATGAGCAGTTCTTC. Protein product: CASSEYYRGYNEQFF.

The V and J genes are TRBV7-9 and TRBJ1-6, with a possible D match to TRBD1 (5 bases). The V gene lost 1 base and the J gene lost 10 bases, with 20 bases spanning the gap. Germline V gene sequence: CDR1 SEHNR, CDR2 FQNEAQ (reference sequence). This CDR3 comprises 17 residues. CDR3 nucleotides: TGTGCCAGCAGCTTAGGGCACGGGGGTACCCGCGGATCACCCCTCCACTTT. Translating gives CASSLGHGGTRGSPLHF.

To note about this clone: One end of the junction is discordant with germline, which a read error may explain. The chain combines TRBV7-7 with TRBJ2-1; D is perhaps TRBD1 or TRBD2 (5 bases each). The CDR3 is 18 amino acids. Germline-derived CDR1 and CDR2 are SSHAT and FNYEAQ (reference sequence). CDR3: CASSAQISGGSSYNEQFF. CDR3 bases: TGTGCTAGCAGCGCCCAAATAAGTGGGGGTAGCTCCTACAATGAGCAGTTCTTC.

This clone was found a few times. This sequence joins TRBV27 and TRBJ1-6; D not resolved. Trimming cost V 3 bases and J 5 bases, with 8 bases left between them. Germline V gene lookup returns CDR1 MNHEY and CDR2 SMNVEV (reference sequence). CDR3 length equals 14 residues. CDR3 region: CASSFPGNNSPLHF. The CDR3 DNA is TGTGCCAGCAGTTTTCCCGGTAATAATTCACCCCTCCACTTT.

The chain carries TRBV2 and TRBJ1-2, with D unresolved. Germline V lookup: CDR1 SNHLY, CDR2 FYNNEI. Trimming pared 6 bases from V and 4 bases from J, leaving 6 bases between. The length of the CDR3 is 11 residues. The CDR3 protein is CASRSVYGYTF. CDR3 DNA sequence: TGTGCCAGCAGGTCCGTCTATGGCTACACCTTC.

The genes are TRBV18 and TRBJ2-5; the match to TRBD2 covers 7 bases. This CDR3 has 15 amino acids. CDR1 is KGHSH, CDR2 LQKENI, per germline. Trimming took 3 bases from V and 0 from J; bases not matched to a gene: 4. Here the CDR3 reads CASSPGGGHQETQYF. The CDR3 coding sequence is TGTGCCAGCTCACCGGGCGGGGGACACCAAGAGACCCAGTACTTC.

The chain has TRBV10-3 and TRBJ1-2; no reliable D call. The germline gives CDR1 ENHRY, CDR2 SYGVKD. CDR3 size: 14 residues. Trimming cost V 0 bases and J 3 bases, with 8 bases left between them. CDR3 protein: CAISESWAYYGYTF. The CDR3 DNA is TGTGCCATCAGTGAGTCGTGGGCCTACTATGGCTACACCTTC.

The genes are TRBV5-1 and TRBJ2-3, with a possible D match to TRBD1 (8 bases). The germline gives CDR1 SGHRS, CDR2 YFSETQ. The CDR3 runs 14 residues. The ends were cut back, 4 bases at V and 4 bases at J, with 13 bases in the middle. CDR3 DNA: TGCGCCAGCAGCGTAACAGGGGGGGCAGATACGCAGTATTTT. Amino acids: CASSVTGGADTQYF.

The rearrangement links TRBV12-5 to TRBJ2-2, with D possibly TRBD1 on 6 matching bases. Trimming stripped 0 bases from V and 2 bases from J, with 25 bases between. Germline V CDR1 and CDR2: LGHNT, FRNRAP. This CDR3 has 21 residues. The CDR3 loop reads CASGLVLGPMRDTFNTGELFF. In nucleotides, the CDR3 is TGTGCTAGTGGTTTGGTACTGGGGCCCATGAGGGACACCTTTAACACCGGGGAGCTGTTTTTT.

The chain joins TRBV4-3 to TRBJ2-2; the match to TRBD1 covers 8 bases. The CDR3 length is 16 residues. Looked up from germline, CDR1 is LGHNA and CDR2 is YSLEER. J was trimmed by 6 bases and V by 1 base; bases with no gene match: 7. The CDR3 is CASSQGTDRVAGELFF. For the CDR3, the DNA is TGCGCCAGCAGCCAAGGGACGGACAGGGTGGCCGGGGAGCTGTTTTTT.

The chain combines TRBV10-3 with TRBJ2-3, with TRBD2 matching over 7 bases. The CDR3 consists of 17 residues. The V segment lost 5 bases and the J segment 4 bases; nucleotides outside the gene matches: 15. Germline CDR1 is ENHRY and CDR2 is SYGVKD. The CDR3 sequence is CAISPPSGERGSDTQYF. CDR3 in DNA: TGTGCCATCAGTCCTCCGTCGGGGGAGCGGGGCTCAGATACGCAGTATTTT.

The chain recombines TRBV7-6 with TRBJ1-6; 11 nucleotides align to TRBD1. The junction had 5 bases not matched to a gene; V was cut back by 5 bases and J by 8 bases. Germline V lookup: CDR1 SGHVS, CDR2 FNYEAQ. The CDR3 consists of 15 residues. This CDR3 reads CASSLGQGAYSPLHF. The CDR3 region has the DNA TGTGCCAGCAGCCTCGGACAGGGGGCTTATTCACCCCTCCACTTT.

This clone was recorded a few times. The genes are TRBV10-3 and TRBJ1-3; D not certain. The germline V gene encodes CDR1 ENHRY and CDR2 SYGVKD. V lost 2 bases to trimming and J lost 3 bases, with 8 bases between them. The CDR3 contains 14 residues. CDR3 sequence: CAISEPHLGNTIYF. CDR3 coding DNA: TGTGCCATCAGTGAGCCTCATCTTGGAAACACCATATATTTT.

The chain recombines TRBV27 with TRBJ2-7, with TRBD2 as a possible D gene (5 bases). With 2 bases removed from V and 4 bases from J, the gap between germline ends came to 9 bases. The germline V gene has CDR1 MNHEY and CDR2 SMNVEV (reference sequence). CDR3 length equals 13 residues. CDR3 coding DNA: TGTGCCAGCAGTTTAGAGGGTGGGTACGAGCAGTACTTC. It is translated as CASSLEGGYEQYF.

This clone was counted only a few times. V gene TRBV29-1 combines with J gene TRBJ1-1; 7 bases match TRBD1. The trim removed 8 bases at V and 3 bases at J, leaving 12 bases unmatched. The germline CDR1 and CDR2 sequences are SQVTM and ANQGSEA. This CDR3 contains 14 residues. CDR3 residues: CSTSLGDSYTEAFF. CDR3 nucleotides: TGCAGCACCTCCCTAGGGGACAGCTACACTGAAGCTTTCTTT.

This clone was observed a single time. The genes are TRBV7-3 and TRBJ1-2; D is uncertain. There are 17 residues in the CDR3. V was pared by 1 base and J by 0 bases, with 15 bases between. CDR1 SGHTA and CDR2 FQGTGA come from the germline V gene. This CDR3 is CASSLNAGRITNYGYTF. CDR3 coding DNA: TGTGCCAGCAGCTTAAACGCCGGCCGAATTACTAACTATGGCTACACCTTC.

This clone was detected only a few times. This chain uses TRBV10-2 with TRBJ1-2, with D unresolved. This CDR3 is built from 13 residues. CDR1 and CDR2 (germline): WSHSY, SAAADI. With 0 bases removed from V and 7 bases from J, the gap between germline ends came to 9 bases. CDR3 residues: CASSESLSGGYTF. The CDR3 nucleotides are TGCGCCAGCAGTGAGTCGTTATCAGGTGGCTACACCTTC.

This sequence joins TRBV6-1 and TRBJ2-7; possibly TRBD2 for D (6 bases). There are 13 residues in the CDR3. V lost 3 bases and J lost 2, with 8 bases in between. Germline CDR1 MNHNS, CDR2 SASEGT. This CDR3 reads CASSDGLPYEQYF. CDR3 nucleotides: TGTGCCAGCAGTGACGGACTACCCTACGAGCAGTACTTC.

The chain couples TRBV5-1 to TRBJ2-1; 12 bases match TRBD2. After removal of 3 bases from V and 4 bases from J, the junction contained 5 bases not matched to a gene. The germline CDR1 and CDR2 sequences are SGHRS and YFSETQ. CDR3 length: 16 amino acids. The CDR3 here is CASSSSGTSGYNEQFF. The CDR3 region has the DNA TGCGCCAGCAGCTCATCCGGGACTAGCGGGTACAATGAGCAGTTCTTC.

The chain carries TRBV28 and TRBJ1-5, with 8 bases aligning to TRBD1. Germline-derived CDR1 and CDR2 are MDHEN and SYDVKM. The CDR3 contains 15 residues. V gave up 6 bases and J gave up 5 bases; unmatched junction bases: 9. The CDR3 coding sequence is TGTGCCAGCAGGGGCGGACAGGGAGGCGATCAGCCCCAGCATTTT. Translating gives CASRGGQGGDQPQHF.

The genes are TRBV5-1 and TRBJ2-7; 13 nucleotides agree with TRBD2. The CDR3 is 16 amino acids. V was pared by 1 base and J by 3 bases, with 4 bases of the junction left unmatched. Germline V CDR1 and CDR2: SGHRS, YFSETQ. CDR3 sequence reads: CASSLSGLAGLYEQYF. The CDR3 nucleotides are TGCGCCAGCAGCTTGTCGGGACTAGCGGGGCTCTACGAGCAGTACTTC.

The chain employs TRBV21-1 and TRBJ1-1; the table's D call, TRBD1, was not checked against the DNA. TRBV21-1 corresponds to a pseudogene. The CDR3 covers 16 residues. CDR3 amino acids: CASRSSLGRNPTEAFF. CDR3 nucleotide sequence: TGTGCCAGCAGATCAAGTCTTGGGCGAAATCCCACTGAAGCTTTCTTT.

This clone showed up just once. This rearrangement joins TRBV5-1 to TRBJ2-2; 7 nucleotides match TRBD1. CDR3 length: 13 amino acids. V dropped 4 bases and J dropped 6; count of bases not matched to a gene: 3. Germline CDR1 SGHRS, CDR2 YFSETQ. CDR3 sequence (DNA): TGCGCCAGCAGCCCAACAGGGGCCGGGGAGCTGTTTTTT. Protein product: CASSPTGAGELFF.